This T cell receptor beta chain was captured by sequencing in a study of beta chain features in type 1 diabetes. Overall study context: All samples yielded some 100,000,000 examined sorted cells. Findings and caveats of the study: cDNA-based reads could over-represent cells with high TCR expression. For Type 1 diabetes patients, all four CD4+ subsets carried TCRB CDR3s that were moderately but significantly shorter.

Populations isolated by sorting all had purity greater than 95%. This clone was counted only a few times. Its specificity is unknown. Expressed TCRB transcripts were sequenced because the entire RNA isolate underwent reverse transcription. Generated by immunoSEQ multiplex PCR, the TCRdb table keeps only in-frame clones and is missing some. The data contain 600,000 or so clones, more than 12% of them singletons. Germline CDR1 reads KGHSH; CDR2 reads LQKENI. The CDR3 loop spans 13 amino acids. The V and J ends lost 6 bases and 5 bases, in that order; junction bases with no gene match: 3. The receptor was isolated from a man aged 18 to 29 with type 1 diabetes. Sequencing was carried out using naive CD4+ T cells from blood. V and J are TRBV18 and TRBJ1-5, with TRBD1 identical over 8 bases. The CDR3 loop reads CASSTGEDQPQHF. CDR3 nucleotide sequence: TGTGCCAGCTCGACAGGGGAGGATCAGCCCCAGCATTTT.